This passage covers 3 T cell receptor beta chains from one sample sequenced in a study of cytomegalovirus exposure and HLA in healthy donors. Amplification used 60 Vbeta primers and 13 Jbeta primers. The protocol was immunoSEQ multiplex PCR, while the TCRdb copy is restricted to in-frame clones and leaves out a portion. This repertoire includes around 100,000 clones. The sample taken for sequencing was PBMCs. The receptor set was obtained from a man aged 35 to 55 in good health and CMV-seronegative.

The chain combines TRBV21-1 with TRBJ2-1; TRBD2 is taken as the D call from the table, unchecked against the DNA. TRBV21-1 is a pseudogene. This CDR3 region has 19 residues. For the CDR3, the DNA is TGTGCCAGCAGCAAAAGACCTTCCCTCCCGCAGCGGGAGGGCGATGAGCAGTTCTTC. Its protein product is CASSKRPSLPQREGDEQFF.

About this clone itself: Other DNA sequences in the same sample also yield this CDR3. The chain employs TRBV6-5 and TRBJ1-2; the D gene is possibly TRBD1 (5 bases). V was trimmed by 0 bases and J by 4 bases, leaving 9 bases between them. There are 14 residues in the CDR3. Germline V CDR1 and CDR2: MNHEY, SVGAGI. The CDR3 DNA sequence: TGTGCCAGCAGTTACTCGGGGCAGGGCTATGGCTACACCTTC. This sequence encodes CASSYSGQGYGYTF.

The V gene is TRBV30, the J gene TRBJ1-5, with 8 bases lining up with TRBD1. The CDR3 extends over 15 amino acids. V shed 1 base and J 7 bases; nucleotides not matched to a gene: 9. Germline V CDR1 and CDR2: GTSNPN, SVGIG (reference sequence). The CDR3 nucleotides are TGTGCCTGGAGTGACTCCGGGACAGGAGGACAGCCCCAGCATTTT. Translating gives CAWSDSGTGGQPQHF.